The 14 T cell receptor beta chains in this list originate from one sample, sequenced in a study of response to subunit inactivated influenza vaccine. In TCRdb, the RT-PCR reads were re-called with MiXCR into one record per CDR3 protein. The sample has about 190,000 distinct CDR3 sequences; approximately 15% are singletons. Material: CD8+ T cells sorted from PBMCs, obtained 4 to 6 days after vaccination. These receptor sequences come from a man in his fifties or sixties who received an inactivated influenza vaccine.

This clonotype was seen a few times. The CDR3: CASHGYNEQFF. For the CDR3, the DNA is TGCGCCAGCCACGGGTACAATGAGCAGTTCTTC. The chain joins TRBV5-1 to TRBJ2-1; D gene uncertain. The CDR3 has 11 amino acids. V was clipped by 7 bases and J by 4 bases, with 6 bases between them. The germline gives CDR1 SGHRS, CDR2 YFSETQ.

This clonotype was counted a few times. V usage is TRBV27 and J usage is TRBJ2-1; D might be TRBD1 (6 bases). Trimming pared 0 bases from V and 8 bases from J, leaving 14 bases between. Per the germline V gene, CDR1 is MNHEY and CDR2 is SMNVEV (reference sequence). The CDR3 is 15 amino acids. The CDR3 spells CASSLSLNRAHEQFF. As DNA, the CDR3 is TGTGCCAGCAGTTTATCCCTAAACAGGGCTCATGAGCAGTTCTTC.

This chain connects TRBV20-1 to TRBJ1-4; tentatively, D is TRBD1 (5 bases). This CDR3 contains 14 residues. From germline, CDR1 is DFQATT and CDR2 SNEGSKA (reference sequence). Between the trimmed V and J ends, which lost 2 bases and 8 bases, there was a span of 15 bases. CDR3 loop: CSARFMGLGEKLFF. For the CDR3, the DNA is TGCAGTGCTAGATTTATGGGACTAGGGGAAAAACTGTTTTTT.

The chain couples TRBV27 to TRBJ2-1; weak D call: TRBD2 (6 bases). Germline lookup yields CDR1 MNHEY and CDR2 SMNVEV (reference sequence). The CDR3 extends over 15 amino acids. V was cut by 6 bases and J by 4 bases, with 16 bases left in between. The CDR3 DNA reads as TGTGCCAGCAGGATCGGGACTTCAGGATACAATGAGCAGTTCTTC. Translated: CASRIGTSGYNEQFF.

The chain uses TRBV7-2 and TRBJ1-1; D call uncertain. CDR1 is SGHTA and CDR2 is FQGNSA in the germline V gene. The V and J ends lost 1 base and 3 bases respectively, with 12 bases between them. This CDR3 has 15 amino acids. Here the CDR3 DNA reads TGTGCCAGCAGCTTAGTCGTGAACGCCTACACTGAAGCTTTCTTT. It yields the protein CASSLVVNAYTEAFF.

The V call is TRBV7-8, the J call TRBJ2-5; D call uncertain. This CDR3 has 13 residues. Looked up from germline, CDR1 is SGHVS and CDR2 is FQNEAQ. Trimming removed 6 bases at V and 3 bases at J, with 11 bases between. CDR3 nucleotides: TGTGCCAGCAGATCGTACGGAGAAGAGACCCAGTACTTC. Protein sequence: CASRSYGEETQYF.

In this sample, this clonotype turned up many times. This sequence joins TRBV7-8 and TRBJ1-5, with 8 bases aligning to TRBD1. V shed 2 bases and J 3 bases; nucleotides not matched to a gene: 3. The CDR3 length is 15 residues. Germline lookup yields CDR1 SGHVS and CDR2 FQNEAQ. In DNA, the CDR3 is TGTGCCAGCAGCTTAAAGGGACAGGCCAATCAGCCCCAGCATTTT. Amino acids: CASSLKGQANQPQHF. Full variable domain (missing parts from reference TRBV7-8 and TRBJ1-5): GAGVSQSPRYKVAKRGQDVALRCDPISGHVSLFWYQQALGQGPEFLTYFQNEAQLDKSGLPSDRFFAERPEGSVSTLKIQRTQQEDSAVYLCASSLKGQANQPQHFGDGTRLSIL.

The rearrangement links TRBV4-2 to TRBJ1-4; TRBD1 matches 9 bases. CDR1 is LGHNA and CDR2 is YNFKEQ in the germline V gene. Germline trimming cut 4 bases from V and 5 bases from J; bases unmatched to any gene: 8. This CDR3 spans 16 amino acids. The CDR3 DNA follows: TGTGCCAGCAGCCCCAGCGGGGGACAGGGAAATGAAAAACTGTTTTTT. Its protein product is CASSPSGGQGNEKLFF.

V gene TRBV7-9 combines with J gene TRBJ2-7; TRBD2 matches 11 bases. Trimming cost V 0 bases and J 4 bases; bases outside gene matches: 8. Germline V gives CDR1 SEHNR, CDR2 FQNEAQ (reference sequence). The CDR3 has 17 amino acids. The CDR3 spells CASSLAGGLAGGYEQYF. In DNA form, the CDR3 reads TGTGCCAGCAGCTTAGCAGGAGGGCTAGCGGGGGGTTACGAGCAGTACTTC.

This chain uses TRBV11-2 with TRBJ1-2, with no clear D. Germline CDR1 is SGHAT and CDR2 is FQNNGV. This CDR3 contains 14 residues. Trimming shortened V by 4 bases and J by 4 bases, and 13 bases separated the two germline ends. The CDR3 is CASSSDGFVYGYTF. The CDR3 DNA follows: TGTGCCAGCAGCTCGGACGGGTTCGTCTATGGCTACACCTTC.

V gene TRBV9 combines with J gene TRBJ2-1; 13 bases match TRBD2. The germline gives CDR1 SGDLS, CDR2 YYNGEE. This CDR3 is 16 amino acids long. Trimming removed 3 bases from V and 4 bases from J; junction bases left unmatched: 4. Here the CDR3 reads CASSERTSGSYNEQFF. CDR3 coding DNA: TGTGCCAGCAGCGAAAGGACTAGCGGGAGTTACAATGAGCAGTTCTTC.

Worth noting for this clonotype: A read error is possible here, since a much larger clone lies one base away. The CDR3 does not close with the conserved phenylalanine or tryptophan, likely indicating a read error. The rearrangement joins TRBV7-9 to TRBJ1-1, with TRBD1 as a possible D gene (5 bases). In germline, CDR1 is SEHNR, CDR2 FQNEAQ (reference sequence). The CDR3 is made up of 16 amino acids. V was clipped by 1 base and J by 6 bases, with 18 bases between them. The CDR3 sequence: CASSLGVGGVWAEAFV. The CDR3 bases are TGTGCCAGCAGCTTAGGAGTAGGAGGGGTCTGGGCTGAAGCTTTCGTT.

The CDR3 nucleotides are TGTGCCAGCAGCTTACAATTGGGTTTGGGCAAAAACATTCAGTACTTC. Its translation is CASSLQLGLGKNIQYF. The chain joins TRBV7-9 to TRBJ2-4; no definite D call. The germline V gene has CDR1 SEHNR and CDR2 FQNEAQ (reference sequence). The CDR3 is made up of 16 amino acids. Between the trimmed V and J ends, which lost 2 bases and 3 bases, there was a span of 14 bases.

In this sample, this clonotype turned up a few times. The genes are TRBV6-1 and TRBJ2-2; TRBD1 is a possible D gene (6 bases). V shed 2 bases and J shed 0 bases, with 13 bases lying between them. Germline-derived CDR1 and CDR2 are MNHNS and SASEGT. The length of the CDR3 is 17 residues. The CDR3 is CASSEWTVFANTGELFF. DNA for the CDR3: TGTGCCAGCAGTGAATGGACAGTCTTCGCGAACACCGGGGAGCTGTTTTTT.